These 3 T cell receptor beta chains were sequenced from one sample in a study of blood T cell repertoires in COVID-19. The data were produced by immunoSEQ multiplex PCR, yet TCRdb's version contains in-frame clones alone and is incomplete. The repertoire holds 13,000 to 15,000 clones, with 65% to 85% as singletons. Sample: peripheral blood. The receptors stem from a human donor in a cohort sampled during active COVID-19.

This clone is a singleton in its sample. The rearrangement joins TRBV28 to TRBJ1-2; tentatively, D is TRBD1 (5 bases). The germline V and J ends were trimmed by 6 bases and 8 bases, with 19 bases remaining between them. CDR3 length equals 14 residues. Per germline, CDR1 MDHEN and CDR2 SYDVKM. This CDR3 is CASSSQGPEGGYTF. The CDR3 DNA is TGTGCCAGCAGCTCTCAGGGCCCAGAAGGCGGCTACACCTTC.

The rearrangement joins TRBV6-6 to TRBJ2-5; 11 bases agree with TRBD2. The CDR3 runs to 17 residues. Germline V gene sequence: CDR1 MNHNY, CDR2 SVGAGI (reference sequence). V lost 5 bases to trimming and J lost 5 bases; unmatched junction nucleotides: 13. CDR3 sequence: CASSLTVAGGPSETQYF. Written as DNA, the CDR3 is TGTGCCAGCAGTCTCACTGTAGCGGGAGGGCCTAGTGAGACCCAGTACTTC.

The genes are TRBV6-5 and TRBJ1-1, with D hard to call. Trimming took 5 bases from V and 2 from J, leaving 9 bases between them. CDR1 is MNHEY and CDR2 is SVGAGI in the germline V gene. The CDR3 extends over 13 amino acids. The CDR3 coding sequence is TGTGCCAGCAGTCCTTTCAGTAACACTGAAGCTTTCTTT. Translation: CASSPFSNTEAFF.